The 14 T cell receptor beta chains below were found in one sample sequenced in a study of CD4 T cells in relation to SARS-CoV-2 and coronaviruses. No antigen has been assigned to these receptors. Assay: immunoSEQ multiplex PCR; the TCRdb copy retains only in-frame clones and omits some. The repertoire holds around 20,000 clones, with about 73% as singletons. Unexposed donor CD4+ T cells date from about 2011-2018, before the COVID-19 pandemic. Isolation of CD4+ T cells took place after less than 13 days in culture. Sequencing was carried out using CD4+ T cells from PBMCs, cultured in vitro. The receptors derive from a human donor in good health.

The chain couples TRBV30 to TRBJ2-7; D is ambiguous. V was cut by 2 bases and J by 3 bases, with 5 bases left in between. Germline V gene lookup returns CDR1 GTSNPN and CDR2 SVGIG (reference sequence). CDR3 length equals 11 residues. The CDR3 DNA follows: TGTGCCTGGAGTCTGAACTACGAGCAGTACTTC. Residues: CAWSLNYEQYF.

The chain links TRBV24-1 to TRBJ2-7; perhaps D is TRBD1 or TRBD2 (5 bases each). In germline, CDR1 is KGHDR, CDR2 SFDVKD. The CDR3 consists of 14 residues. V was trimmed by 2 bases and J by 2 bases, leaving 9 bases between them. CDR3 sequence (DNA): TGTGCCACCAGTGATTCCCGGGACCCCTACGAGCAGTACTTC. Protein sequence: CATSDSRDPYEQYF.

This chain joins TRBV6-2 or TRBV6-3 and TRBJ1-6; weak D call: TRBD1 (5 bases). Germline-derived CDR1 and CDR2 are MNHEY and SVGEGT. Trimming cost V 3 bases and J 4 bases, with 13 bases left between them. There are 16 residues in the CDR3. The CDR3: CASSYKGRYYNSPLHF. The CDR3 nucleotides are TGTGCCAGCAGTTATAAGGGGAGGTATTATAATTCACCCCTCCACTTT.

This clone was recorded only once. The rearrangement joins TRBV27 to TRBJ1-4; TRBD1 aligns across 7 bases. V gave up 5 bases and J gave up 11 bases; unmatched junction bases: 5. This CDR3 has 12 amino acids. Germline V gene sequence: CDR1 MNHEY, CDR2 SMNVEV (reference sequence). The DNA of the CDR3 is TGTGCCAGCAGTACCGACAGGGTCAAACTGTTTTTT. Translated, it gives CASSTDRVKLFF.

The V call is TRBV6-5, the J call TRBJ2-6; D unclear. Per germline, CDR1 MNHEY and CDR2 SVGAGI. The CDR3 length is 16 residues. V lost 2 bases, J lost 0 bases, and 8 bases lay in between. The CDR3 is CASSYGQSSGANVLTF. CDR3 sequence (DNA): TGTGCCAGCAGTTACGGGCAGAGCTCTGGGGCCAACGTCCTGACTTTC.

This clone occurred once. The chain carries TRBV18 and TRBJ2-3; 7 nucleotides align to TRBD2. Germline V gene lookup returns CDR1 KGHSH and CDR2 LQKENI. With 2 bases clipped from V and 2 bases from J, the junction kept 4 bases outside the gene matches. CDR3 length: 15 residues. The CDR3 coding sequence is TGTGCCAGCTCACCATTTGGGAGGGACACAGATACGCAGTATTTT. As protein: CASSPFGRDTDTQYF.

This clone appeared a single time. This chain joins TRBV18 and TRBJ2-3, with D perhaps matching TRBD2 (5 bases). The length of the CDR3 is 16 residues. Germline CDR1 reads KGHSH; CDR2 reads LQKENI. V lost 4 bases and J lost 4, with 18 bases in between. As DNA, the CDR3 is TGTGCCAGCTCACGCCGGACGCCCACGAGGGCAGATACGCAGTATTTT. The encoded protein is CASSRRTPTRADTQYF. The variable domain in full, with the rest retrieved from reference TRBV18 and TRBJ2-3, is NAGVMQNPRHLVRRRGQEARLRCSPMKGHSHVYWYRQLPEEGLKFMVYLQKENIIDESGMPKERFSAEFPKEGPSILRIQQVVRGDSAAYFCASSRRTPTRADTQYFGPGTRLTVL.

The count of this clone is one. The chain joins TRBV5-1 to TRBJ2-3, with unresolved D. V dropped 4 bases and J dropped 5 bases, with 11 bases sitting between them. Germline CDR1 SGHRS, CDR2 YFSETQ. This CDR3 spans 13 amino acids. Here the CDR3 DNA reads TGCGCCAGCAGCCATGATCGGTTAGATACGCAGTATTTT. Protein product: CASSHDRLDTQYF.

The CDR3 DNA follows: TGTGCCAGCAGCTTGGGTAGGGGGAGGACTGAAGCTTTCTTT. This codes for CASSLGRGRTEAFF. The chain combines TRBV5-4 with TRBJ1-1, with D possibly being TRBD1 (6 bases). Per germline, CDR1 SGHNT and CDR2 YYREEE (reference sequence). V lost 0 bases and J lost 5, with 11 bases in between. The CDR3 totals 14 residues.

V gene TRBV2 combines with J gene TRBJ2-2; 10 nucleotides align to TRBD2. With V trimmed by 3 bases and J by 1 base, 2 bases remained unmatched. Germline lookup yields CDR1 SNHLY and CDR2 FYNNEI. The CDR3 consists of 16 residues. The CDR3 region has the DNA TGTGCCAGCAGTGAGTGGACTAGCGGGAACACCGGGGAGCTGTTTTTT. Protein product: CASSEWTSGNTGELFF.

The CDR3 nucleotides read TGTGCCAGTAGCCGGGGCGCTCACCAGGGTGGCTACACCTTC. It encodes CASSRGAHQGGYTF. The chain uses TRBV19 and TRBJ1-2, with D perhaps TRBD1 (5 bases). This CDR3 has 14 amino acids. Germline CDR1 is LNHDA and CDR2 is SQIVND (reference sequence). Trimming took off 6 bases at V and 7 bases at J, with 18 bases between the two ends.

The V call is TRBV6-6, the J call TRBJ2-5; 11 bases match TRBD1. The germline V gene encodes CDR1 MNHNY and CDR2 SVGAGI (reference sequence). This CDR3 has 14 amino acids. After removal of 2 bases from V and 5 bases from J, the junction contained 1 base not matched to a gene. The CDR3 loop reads CASSYGTGGETQYF. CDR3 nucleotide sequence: TGTGCCAGCAGTTACGGGACAGGGGGGGAGACCCAGTACTTC.

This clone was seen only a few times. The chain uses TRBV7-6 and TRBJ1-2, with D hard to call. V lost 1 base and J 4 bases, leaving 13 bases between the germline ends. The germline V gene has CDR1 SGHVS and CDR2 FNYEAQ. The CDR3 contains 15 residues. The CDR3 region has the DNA TGTGCCAGCAGCTTAGAGCAGGACCCCCTCTATGGCTACACCTTC. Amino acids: CASSLEQDPLYGYTF.

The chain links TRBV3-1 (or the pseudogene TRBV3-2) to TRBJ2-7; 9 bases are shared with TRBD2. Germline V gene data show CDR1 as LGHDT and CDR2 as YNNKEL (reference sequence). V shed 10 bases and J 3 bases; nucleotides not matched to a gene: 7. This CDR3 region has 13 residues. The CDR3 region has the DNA TGTGCCAATGTAGCGGGGGTACTCTACGAGCAGTACTTC. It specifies CANVAGVLYEQYF.